The entry below gives a single T cell receptor beta chain sequence along with its context. What antigen it recognizes has not been identified. Per-base qualities were not stored, and no clone one base away is much larger. Other DNA sequences in this sample translate to the same CDR3. The sample is drawn from a study of shared clonotypes between healthy human individuals (TCRdb year 2020). Background for the entire study: Two women and a few men aged 18 to 49 years were included in the cohort. To estimate repertoire size and how much clonotype sharing occurs between individuals, the study deeply sequenced the blood TCR repertoires of five healthy adults. Between about 0.8 and 9.5 billion PBMCs per donor were obtained by leukapheresis. To increase sequencing depth and limit assay-specific biases, different laboratories used diverse techniques to prepare libraries and sequence TCR repertoires.

Using the deep immunoSEQ assay, multiplex PCR amplified TCR CDR3 regions from genomic DNA. Extracted genomic DNA from each cell subset was spread evenly across all wells of several immunoSEQ 96-well plates, with each plate serving as a replicate. Each replicate PCR for unsorted PBMC received 300 to 350 ng genomic DNA, equal to about 30,000 T cell genomes. Unsorted PBMC genomic DNA was sequenced across ten immunoSEQ deep assay plates. The purified libraries were quantified using a Qubit 3.0 fluorometer, sized with a Bioanalyzer 2100, and then quantified again using the KAPA Library Quantification kit. Every immunoSEQ 96-well plate was sequenced on a separate single-read 150-cycle Illumina NextSeq 550 flow cell. Per the original workflow: Because the immunoSEQ output held only junctional sequences and lacked quality scores, the filtering could not match the filtering applied to full-length reads. To assign V/J genes and CDR3, sequences were annotated using PyIR, a Python wrapper for IgBLAST v1.9, with IMGT germline references. Any read was removed if the V/J assignment was weak (E-value above 1e-6), the CDR3 was missing, or the read contained stop codons, out-of-frame junctions, or ambiguous translated residues. A V3J clonotype was defined by an identical inferred V gene, J gene, and CDR3 amino acid sequence. Percentage overlap between repertoires was calculated by dividing the number of shared unique clonotypes by the size of the smaller repertoire. Richness of each repertoire was evaluated using RTK rarefaction, the Chao1 estimator, and Recon v2.1 estimates of unobserved clonotypes. The table was pulled from immuneACCESS by TCRdb, which kept in-frame rearrangements only. Such tables lose some clones; where checked, under half of the loss comes from unresolved V genes, and the rest has no known cause. V, J and clone size were drawn from that table, and D and trimming were deduced from the DNA. The sample table records more than 450,000 clones; about four fifths of these occur just once. The biggest ten clones account for over 10% of the sample.

Results and caveats for the whole study, not just this receptor: Only blood was sampled, and tissue TCR repertoires likely differ from those in blood. Pairwise subsampling led to the expectation that sequencing depth would affect the degree of clonotype sharing among donors. The genetic and exposure-history diversity represented was limited by the small number of donors.

CDR1 and CDR2, per the germline V gene, are MDHEN and SYDVKM. Trimming at the junction amounts to 6 bases on V and 0 bases on J, and the germline ends lie 8 bases apart. From its cysteine to its phenylalanine, the CDR3 spans 13 amino acids. The CDR3 DNA has 39 bases and is translated from base 1. The donors were healthy, HIV-negative adults with no recently reported acute infections or vaccinations. All donors were Caucasian adults living in Nashville, Tennessee, USA. In the unsorted samples, around 81 million PBMCs were counted, and genomic DNA was extracted using the QIAamp DNA Blood Mini kit. After blood collection by leukapheresis, PBMCs were isolated using Ficoll-Histopaque density gradient centrifugation and then cryopreserved in the vapor phase of liquid nitrogen.

This sequence originates from a woman between 40 and 50 years old in good health. Some clones in this sample may be carry-over from other donors' samples. The chain is made from TRBV28 and TRBJ1-1; perhaps TRBD1 is the D gene, with 5 bases matching. The sample consisted of PBMCs. The DNA sequence is given as TGTGCCAGCAGCCGACAGATGAACACTGAAGCTTTCTTT. This codes for CASSRQMNTEAFF.